The 2 T cell receptor beta chains in this list originate from one sample, sequenced in a study of ipilimumab plus nivolumab after autologous stem cell transplantation. Repertoires were generated with immunoSEQ multiplex PCR, while TCRdb's copy carries only in-frame clones and drops some. The repertoire consists of about 15,000 clones, with 65% to 75% occurring once and the leading ten covering more than 9%. The sample was PBMCs, taken in a trial of ipilimumab plus nivolumab as post-transplant consolidation. Source of these receptors: a male donor with primary mediastinal lymphoma.

The chain employs TRBV7-8 and TRBJ2-7, with D tentatively TRBD1 (6 bases). This CDR3 contains 13 residues. CDR1 is SGHVS and CDR2 is FQNEAQ in the germline V gene. Trimming took off 4 bases at V and 4 bases at J, with 11 bases between the two ends. The CDR3 protein is CASSYNRAYEQYF. Written as DNA, the CDR3 is TGTGCCAGCAGCTACAACAGGGCTTACGAGCAGTACTTC.

This rearrangement joins TRBV7-9 to TRBJ1-1, with TRBD1 matching over 7 bases. Germline values: CDR1 SEHNR, CDR2 FQNEAQ (reference sequence). CDR3 length: 14 residues. V was pared by 5 bases and J by 0 bases, with 3 bases of the junction left unmatched. CDR3 sequence reads: CASSPGQMNTEAFF. The CDR3 DNA sequence: TGTGCCAGCAGCCCGGGACAGATGAACACTGAAGCTTTCTTT.